These T cell receptor beta chains were read from a single sample in a study of shared clonotypes between healthy human individuals. Here immunoSEQ multiplex PCR was the method, and the copy in TCRdb shows in-frame clones only, minus some. Of about 700,000 clones detected, approximately 74% appear once; the ten largest clones hold about 1.7%. The sample taken for sequencing was memory CD4+ T cells sorted from blood. All receptors derive from a woman aged 25 to 39 in good health. Both conserved end residues are part of each CDR3. The D gene is left open where the match is weak. Clone size is stated in some rows and not others, as once, few, many or a class when expanded.

v_gene	j_gene	abundance	d_gene	CDR3aa	CDR3nt
TRBV6-6	TRBJ1-1	-	-	CASSYFADTEAFF	TGTGCCAGCAGTTACTTCGCGGACACTGAAGCTTTCTTT
TRBV6-5	TRBJ2-1	-	TRBD2	CASSYGRASGFAEQFF	TGTGCCAGCAGTTACGGTAGGGCTAGCGGGTTCGCGGAGCAGTTCTTC
TRBV25-1	TRBJ1-3	few	-	CASSFGPISTGNTIYF	TGTGCCAGCAGTTTCGGGCCCATCTCCACAGGAAACACCATATATTTT
TRBV5-1	TRBJ2-2	many	TRBD1	CASSFGDRDTGELFF	TGCGCCAGCAGCTTTGGGGACAGGGACACCGGGGAGCTGTTTTTT
TRBV28	TRBJ2-2	-	-	CASSLVQGTGELFF	TGTGCCAGCAGTTTAGTCCAGGGAACCGGGGAGCTGTTTTTT
TRBV29-1	TRBJ1-4	-	TRBD1	CSVIGQGGEKLFF	TGCAGCGTTATCGGACAGGGGGGGGAAAAACTGTTTTTT
TRBV4-1	TRBJ2-1	-	-	CASSQDLWEDNEQFF	TGCGCCAGCAGCCAAGATCTGTGGGAGGACAATGAGCAGTTCTTC
TRBV4-1	TRBJ2-1	-	TRBD2	CASSQEKRDGRSEQFF	TGCGCCAGCAGCCAAGAAAAGCGGGACGGGCGAAGTGAGCAGTTCTTC
TRBV7-8	TRBJ2-7	few	TRBD1	CASSTGQGLEQYF	TGTGCCAGCAGCACCGGACAGGGGCTCGAGCAGTACTTC
TRBV4-2	TRBJ2-7	once	-	CASSQEWRDYEQYF	TGTGCCAGCAGCCAAGAGTGGCGGGATTACGAGCAGTACTTC
TRBV11-2	TRBJ2-3	-	-	CASSWAGDTQYF	TGTGCCAGCAGCTGGGCGGGAGATACGCAGTATTTT
TRBV14	TRBJ2-3	-	-	CASSHWAGDTQYF	TGTGCCAGCAGCCACTGGGCGGGGGATACGCAGTATTTT
TRBV7-3	TRBJ2-1	-	TRBD2	CASTQLAGGGHEQFF	TGTGCCAGCACCCAACTAGCGGGAGGAGGTCATGAGCAGTTCTTC
TRBV4-1	TRBJ2-5	-	-	CASSLGIQETQYF	TGCGCCAGCAGCCTCGGTATACAAGAGACCCAGTACTTC
TRBV4-1	TRBJ1-1	-	-	CASSQDPSLTEAFF	TGCGCCAGCAGCCAAGACCCCTCTCTGACTGAAGCTTTCTTT
TRBV28	TRBJ2-5	few	-	CASRSGEARDGETQYF	TGTGCCAGCAGATCCGGGGAGGCAAGAGACGGGGAGACCCAGTACTTC
TRBV27	TRBJ2-1	-	TRBD2	CASSRLAGGINEQFF	TGTGCCAGCAGCCGACTAGCGGGAGGGATAAATGAGCAGTTCTTC
TRBV7-9	TRBJ1-4	-	-	CASSLARQGLTTNEKLFF	TGTGCCAGCAGCTTAGCGAGGCAGGGACTTACAACTAATGAAAAACTGTTTTTT
TRBV7-9	TRBJ1-2	-	-	CASSLNPGPYGYTF	TGTGCCAGCAGCTTAAACCCGGGCCCCTATGGCTACACCTTC
TRBV6-1	TRBJ2-6	-	-	CASKELTGANVLTF	TGTGCCAGCAAAGAGCTGACTGGGGCCAACGTCCTGACTTTC
TRBV5-1	TRBJ2-3	-	TRBD2	CASSLWGSGSADTQYF	TGCGCCAGCAGCTTGTGGGGTAGCGGGAGTGCAGATACGCAGTATTTT
TRBV2	TRBJ1-4	-	TRBD1	CASSGQGLGTNEKLFF	TGTGCCAGCAGCGGACAGGGGCTCGGAACTAATGAAAAACTGTTTTTT
TRBV5-1	TRBJ2-1	-	TRBD2	CASSFLAGGNDNEQFF	TGCGCCAGCAGCTTCTTAGCGGGAGGCAACGACAATGAGCAGTTCTTC
TRBV4-2	TRBJ2-7	-	-	CASSQDLGGSGYEQYF	TGTGCCAGCAGCCAAGATCTTGGAGGGTCTGGCTACGAGCAGTACTTC
TRBV5-6	TRBJ2-7	-	TRBD1	CASSSWTGNEQYF	TGTGCCAGCAGCAGCTGGACAGGGAACGAGCAGTACTTC
TRBV4-1	TRBJ2-7	-	-	CASSQALGTAYEQYF	TGCGCCAGCAGCCAGGCCCTCGGGACGGCCTACGAGCAGTACTTC
TRBV7-2	TRBJ2-1	-	-	CASSFGRNGDEQFF	TGTGCCAGCAGCTTTGGGCGGAATGGGGATGAGCAGTTCTTC
TRBV6-6	TRBJ1-1	-	TRBD1	CASRPTETGSFLKAFF	TGTGCCAGCAGACCAACTGAGACAGGGAGTTTCCTTAAAGCTTTCTTT
TRBV27	TRBJ2-7	-	TRBD2	CASSKLAGTYEQYF	TGTGCCAGCAGTAAATTAGCGGGGACCTACGAGCAGTACTTC
TRBV25-1	TRBJ2-7	-	TRBD2	CASSGLAGEVHEQYF	TGTGCCAGCAGCGGACTAGCGGGAGAAGTCCACGAGCAGTACTTC
TRBV7-8	TRBJ2-5	-	TRBD2	CASSLIGGGLETQYF	TGTGCCAGCAGCTTAATTGGGGGAGGGCTTGAGACCCAGTACTTC
TRBV5-1	TRBJ2-4	once	-	CASSQQDPSRNIQYF	TGCGCCAGCAGTCAACAGGATCCGTCGCGGAACATTCAGTACTTC
TRBV5-4	TRBJ2-2	once	TRBD1	CASSSQPGQGAGELFF	TGTGCCAGCAGCTCACAACCGGGACAGGGGGCCGGGGAGCTGTTTTTT
TRBV27	TRBJ1-1	-	TRBD1	CASSLAGQGTEAFF	TGTGCCAGCAGTTTAGCCGGACAGGGGACTGAAGCTTTCTTT
TRBV27	TRBJ2-3	-	-	CASSLFGEADTQYF	TGTGCCAGCAGCCTCTTTGGGGAGGCAGATACGCAGTATTTT
TRBV11-2	TRBJ1-3	-	-	CASSNSGNTIYF	TGTGCCAGCAGTAACTCTGGAAACACCATATATTTT
TRBV19	TRBJ2-3	-	-	CASSPNGVRTDTQYF	TGTGCCAGTAGTCCGAACGGGGTTCGCACAGATACGCAGTATTTT
TRBV15	TRBJ1-5	many	-	CATSVPGNQRNQPQHF	TGTGCCACCAGCGTACCTGGAAATCAGCGCAATCAGCCCCAGCATTTT
TRBV5-1	TRBJ2-3	-	TRBD2	CASSLAPGSGSTDTQYF	TGCGCCAGCAGCTTAGCGCCAGGAAGCGGGAGTACAGATACGCAGTATTTT
TRBV21-1	TRBJ1-4	-	-	CASSKAGTGRIFCEKLFF	TGTGCCAGCAGCAAAGCCGGGACAGGGAGGATTTTTTGTGAAAAACTGTTTTTT
TRBV5-1	TRBJ2-3	-	TRBD1	CASSPGTVTYTQYF	TGCGCCAGCTCACCCGGGACAGTAACATATACGCAGTATTTT
TRBV5-1	TRBJ2-7	-	TRBD1	CASSYGTGVYEQYF	TGCGCCAGCAGCTACGGGACAGGGGTCTACGAGCAGTACTTC
TRBV5-1	TRBJ2-7	-	TRBD1	CASSLAWTGDLLPSYEQYF	TGCGCCAGCAGCTTGGCATGGACAGGGGACCTCCTACCCTCGTACGAGCAGTACTTC